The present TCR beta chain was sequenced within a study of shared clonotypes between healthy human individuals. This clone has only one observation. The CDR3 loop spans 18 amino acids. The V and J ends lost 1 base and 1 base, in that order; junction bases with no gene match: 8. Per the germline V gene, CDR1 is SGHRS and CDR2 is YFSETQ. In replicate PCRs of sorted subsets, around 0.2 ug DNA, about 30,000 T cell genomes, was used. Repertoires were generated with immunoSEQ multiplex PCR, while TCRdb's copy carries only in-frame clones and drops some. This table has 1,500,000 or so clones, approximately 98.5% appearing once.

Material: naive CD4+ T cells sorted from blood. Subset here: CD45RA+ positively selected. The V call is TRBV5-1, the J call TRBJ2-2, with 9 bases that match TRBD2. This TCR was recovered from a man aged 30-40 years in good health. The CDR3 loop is CASSLSASGNMNTGELFF. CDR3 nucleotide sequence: TGCGCCAGCAGCTTGTCGGCTAGCGGGAACATGAACACCGGGGAGCTGTTTTTT.